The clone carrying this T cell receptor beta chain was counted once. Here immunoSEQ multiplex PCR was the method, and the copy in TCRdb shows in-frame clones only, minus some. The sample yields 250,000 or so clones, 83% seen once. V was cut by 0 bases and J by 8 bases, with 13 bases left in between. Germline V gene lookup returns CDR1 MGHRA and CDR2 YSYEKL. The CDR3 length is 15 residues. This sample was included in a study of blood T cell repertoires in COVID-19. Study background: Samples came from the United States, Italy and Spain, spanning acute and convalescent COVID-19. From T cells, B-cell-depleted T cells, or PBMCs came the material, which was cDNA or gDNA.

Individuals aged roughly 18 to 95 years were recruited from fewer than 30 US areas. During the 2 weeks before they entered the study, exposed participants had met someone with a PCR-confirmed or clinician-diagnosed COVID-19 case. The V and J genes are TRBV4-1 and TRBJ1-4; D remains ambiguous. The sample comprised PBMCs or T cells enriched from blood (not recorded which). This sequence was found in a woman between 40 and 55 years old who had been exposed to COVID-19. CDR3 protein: CASSQDPQRGEKLFF. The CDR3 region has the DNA TGCGCCAGCAGCCAAGATCCCCAAAGAGGGGAAAAACTGTTTTTT.